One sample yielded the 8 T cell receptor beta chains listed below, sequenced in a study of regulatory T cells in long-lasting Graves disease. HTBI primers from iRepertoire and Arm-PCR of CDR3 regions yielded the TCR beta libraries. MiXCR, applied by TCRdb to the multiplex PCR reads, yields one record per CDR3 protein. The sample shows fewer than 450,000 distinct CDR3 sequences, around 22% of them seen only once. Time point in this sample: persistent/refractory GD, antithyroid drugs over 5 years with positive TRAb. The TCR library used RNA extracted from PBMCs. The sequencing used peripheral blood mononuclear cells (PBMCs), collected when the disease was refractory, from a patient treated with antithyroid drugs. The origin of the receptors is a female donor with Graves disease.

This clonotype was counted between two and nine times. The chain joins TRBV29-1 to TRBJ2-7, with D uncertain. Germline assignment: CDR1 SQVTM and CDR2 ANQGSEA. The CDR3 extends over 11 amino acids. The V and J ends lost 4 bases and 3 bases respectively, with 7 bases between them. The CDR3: CSVVIVYEQYF. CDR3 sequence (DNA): TGCAGCGTTGTAATCGTCTACGAGCAGTACTTC.

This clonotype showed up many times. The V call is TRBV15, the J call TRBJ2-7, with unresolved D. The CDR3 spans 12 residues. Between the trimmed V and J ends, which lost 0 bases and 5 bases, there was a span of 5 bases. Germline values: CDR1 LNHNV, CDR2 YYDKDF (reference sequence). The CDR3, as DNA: TGTGCCACCAGCAGAGATCACCACGAGCAGTACTTC. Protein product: CATSRDHHEQYF. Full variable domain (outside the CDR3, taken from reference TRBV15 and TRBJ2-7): DAMVIQNPRYQVTQFGKPVTLSCSQTLNHNVMYWYQQKSSQAPKLLFHYYDKDFNNEADTPDNFQSRRPNTSFCFLDIRSPGLGDTAMYLCATSRDHHEQYFGPGTRLTVT.

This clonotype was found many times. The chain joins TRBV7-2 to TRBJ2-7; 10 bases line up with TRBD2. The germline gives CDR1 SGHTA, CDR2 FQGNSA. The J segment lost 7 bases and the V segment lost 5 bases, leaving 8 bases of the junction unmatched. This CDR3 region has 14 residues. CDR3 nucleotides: TGTGCCAGCAGCCAACTAGCGGGACCGCAGGAGCAGTACTTC. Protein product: CASSQLAGPQEQYF.

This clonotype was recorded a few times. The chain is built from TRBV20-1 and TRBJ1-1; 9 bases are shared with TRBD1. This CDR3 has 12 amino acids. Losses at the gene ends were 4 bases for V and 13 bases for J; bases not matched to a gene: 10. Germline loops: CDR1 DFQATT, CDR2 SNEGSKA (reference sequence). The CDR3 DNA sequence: TGCAGTGCTACGCACGGGACAGGGCTCGTTTTCTTT. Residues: CSATHGTGLVFF.

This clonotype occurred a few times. The CDR3 DNA reads as TGCAGTGCCCAGGGGGTAGGAACCTACGAGCAGTACTTC. As protein: CSAQGVGTYEQYF. J is TRBJ2-7 and V is TRBV20-1; 7 nucleotides align to TRBD1. The germline V gene has CDR1 DFQATT and CDR2 SNEGSKA (reference sequence). The CDR3 is 13 residues long. V gave up 6 bases and J gave up 2 bases; unmatched junction bases: 7.

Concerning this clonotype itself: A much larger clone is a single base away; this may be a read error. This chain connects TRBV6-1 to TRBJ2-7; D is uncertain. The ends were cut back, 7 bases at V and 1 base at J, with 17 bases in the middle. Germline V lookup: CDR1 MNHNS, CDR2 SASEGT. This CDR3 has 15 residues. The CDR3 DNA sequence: TGTGCCAGCACCCCGGGCGCCTTCTCTTCCTACGAGCAGTACTTC. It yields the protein CASTPGAFSSYEQYF.

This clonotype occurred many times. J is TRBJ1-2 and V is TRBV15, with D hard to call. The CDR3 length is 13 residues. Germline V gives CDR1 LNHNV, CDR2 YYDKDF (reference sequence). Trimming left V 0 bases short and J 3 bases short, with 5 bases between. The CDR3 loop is CATSREYHYGYTF. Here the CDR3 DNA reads TGTGCCACCAGCAGAGAGTACCACTATGGCTACACCTTC.

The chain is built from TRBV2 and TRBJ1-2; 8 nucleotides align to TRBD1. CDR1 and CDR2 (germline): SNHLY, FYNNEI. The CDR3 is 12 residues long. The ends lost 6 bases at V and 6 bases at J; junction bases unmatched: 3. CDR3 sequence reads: CASRTGGDGYTF. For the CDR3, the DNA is TGTGCCAGCAGAACAGGGGGGGATGGCTACACCTTC.